The 7 T cell receptor beta chains below were found in one sample sequenced in a study of early T cells in non-severe SARS-CoV-2 infection. TCRdb reprocessed the 5' RACE reads via MiXCR and lists one record per CDR3 protein. The table records 90,000 to 120,000 distinct CDR3 sequences, approximately 10% of them present only once. Sequencing input: whole blood. These receptors were collected from an adult who was a healthcare worker with PCR-confirmed SARS-CoV-2 infection or an uninfected control (not recorded which).

The J gene is TRBJ2-7, the V gene TRBV7-8; D perhaps matches TRBD1 (5 bases). CDR3 length: 13 amino acids. Trimming shortened V by 3 bases and J by 3 bases, and 9 bases separated the two germline ends. From germline, CDR1 is SGHVS and CDR2 FQNEAQ. The CDR3 DNA follows: TGTGCCAGCAGCTTGGTCGGACACTACGAGCAGTACTTC. Protein sequence: CASSLVGHYEQYF.

This clonotype was counted ten times or more. This chain joins TRBV12-3 or TRBV12-4 and TRBJ1-1; 10 bases agree with TRBD1. This CDR3 spans 15 amino acids. Losses at the gene ends were 6 bases for V and 2 bases for J; bases not matched to a gene: 6. CDR3 residues: CASSLRQGANTEAFF. CDR3 in DNA: TGTGCCAGCAGCCTTAGACAGGGGGCAAACACTGAAGCTTTCTTT.

This clonotype came up a few times. The CDR3 is CASRLRTLAGEEQFF. In DNA, the CDR3 is TGTGCCAGCAGACTTCGAACCCTAGCGGGAGAGGAGCAGTTCTTC. The chain combines TRBV11-2 with TRBJ2-1; TRBD2 aligns across 10 bases. The CDR3 has 15 amino acids. Trimming cost V 6 bases and J 10 bases; bases outside gene matches: 12. Per germline, CDR1 SGHAT and CDR2 FQNNGV.

This clonotype was seen ten or more times. The rearrangement uses TRBV28 and TRBJ1-6, with D perhaps TRBD1 (5 bases). The germline V gene encodes CDR1 MDHEN and CDR2 SYDVKM. The CDR3 has 15 residues. V was shortened by 6 bases and J by 9 bases, with 18 bases between the two germline ends. The CDR3 nucleotides read TGTGCCAGCAGGATGAATGAGGGGCGTAGTTCACCCCTCCACTTT. It yields the protein CASRMNEGRSSPLHF.

The gene calls are TRBV29-1 and TRBJ1-1; D is uncertain. This CDR3 is built from 12 residues. The V and J ends lost 7 bases and 2 bases respectively, with 11 bases between them. The germline V gene encodes CDR1 SQVTM and CDR2 ANQGSEA. CDR3 in amino acids: CSARPVNTEAFF. The CDR3 DNA reads TGCAGCGCTAGGCCCGTTAACACTGAAGCTTTCTTT.

This clonotype has just a few counts. V is TRBV20-1 and J is TRBJ2-5; no clear D. This CDR3 region has 13 residues. Germline-derived CDR1 and CDR2 are DFQATT and SNEGSKA (reference sequence). V shed 0 bases and J shed 5 bases, with 10 bases lying between them. The CDR3 region is CSARDPGVETQYF. The DNA of the CDR3 is TGCAGTGCTAGAGACCCAGGAGTGGAGACCCAGTACTTC.

The chain links TRBV7-2 to TRBJ2-2, with 7 bases that match TRBD1. The CDR3 sequence is 15 residues long. Germline V gene data show CDR1 as SGHTA and CDR2 as FQGNSA. The V gene end was trimmed by 5 bases and the J gene end by 5 bases; junction bases not matched to a gene: 8. The CDR3 sequence is CASSQPYRGTGELFF. DNA of the CDR3: TGTGCCAGCAGCCAACCCTACAGGGGTACCGGGGAGCTGTTTTTT.